The 20 T cell receptor beta chains in this list originate from one sample, sequenced in a study of blood T cells in healthy people across ages. The second PCR ran roughly 6 to 11 cycles with a sample-barcoded 5' primer and J-beta primers. TCRdb redid the calling of the 5' RACE reads with MiXCR, one entry per CDR3 protein. This sample has 650,000 to 800,000 distinct CDR3 sequences, with about 50% found just once. Sequenced: blood. The receptors come from a woman aged 80 or over in good health.

Remarks on this clonotype: The junction and the germline gene differ at one end; a read error may be behind it. Here the CDR3 DNA reads TGTGTCAGCAGTGTGGCCCCTCTGGGTGGGGCCAACGTCCTGACTTTC. This codes for CVSSVAPLGGANVLTF. The chain has TRBV6-1 and TRBJ2-6, with D unresolved. The germline CDR1 and CDR2 sequences are MNHNS and SASEGT. This CDR3 is 16 amino acids long.

This clonotype was picked up one time. Just one base apart from a much larger clone, this may be a read error. V usage is TRBV3-1 and J usage is TRBJ1-6; the D gene is possibly TRBD1 (6 bases). This CDR3 comprises 13 residues. Germline assignment: CDR1 LGHDT and CDR2 YNNKEL (reference sequence). CDR3 in DNA: TGTCCCAGCAAACAGGGTTCGTATTCACCCCTCCACTTT. Its translation is CPSKQGSYSPLHF.

This chain uses TRBV3-1 with TRBJ2-1, with a weak D call TRBD2 (6 bases). V was pared by 5 bases and J by 2 bases, with 13 bases between. This CDR3 contains 15 residues. CDR1 is LGHDT and CDR2 is YNNKEL in the germline V gene (reference sequence). The CDR3 DNA reads as TGTGCCAGCAGCGGCCCTGGGACTCCCTACAATGAGCAGTTCTTC. It is translated as CASSGPGTPYNEQFF.

Comment on this clonotype: The junction does not match germline at one end; this may be a read error. V and J are TRBV12-3 or TRBV12-4 and TRBJ2-5, with D possibly TRBD2 on 5 matching bases. CDR3 length: 13 amino acids. CDR3 DNA: TGTACCAGCAGTACCGGGGTCCAAGAGACCCAGTACTTC. This sequence encodes CTSSTGVQETQYF.

For the CDR3, the DNA is TGTGCCAGCAATAAAGGGACAGTTGCCGTTAATGAGCAGTTCTTC. Protein: CASNKGTVAVNEQFF. V is TRBV12-3 or TRBV12-4 and J is TRBJ2-1; 7 nucleotides align to TRBD1. The CDR3 is 15 amino acids. V shed 7 bases, J shed 7 bases, and the junction held 13 bases outside the gene matches.

Many counts were recorded for this clonotype. The CDR3 sequence: CASSYSTGVYGYTF. CDR3 nucleotides: TGTGCCAGCAGTTACTCTACAGGGGTTTATGGCTACACCTTC. The chain links TRBV6-5 to TRBJ1-2; TRBD1 aligns across 7 bases. After removal of 0 bases from V and 5 bases from J, the junction contained 3 bases not matched to a gene. Germline V lookup: CDR1 MNHEY, CDR2 SVGAGI. This CDR3 is built from 14 residues.

The chain links TRBV4-1 to TRBJ1-1; unclear D gene. Looked up from germline, CDR1 is MGHRA and CDR2 is YSYEKL. V was cut by 4 bases and J by 5 bases, with 20 bases left in between. The CDR3 is 16 amino acids. As DNA, the CDR3 is TGCGCCAGCAGCCCCACCTGGGTCGGGGAAGGGACTGAAGCTTTCTTT. This translates into CASSPTWVGEGTEAFF.

This clonotype occurred a few times. The V gene is TRBV9, the J gene TRBJ2-2; 9 nucleotides match TRBD2. V lost 7 bases to trimming and J lost 6 bases; unmatched junction nucleotides: 13. The CDR3 consists of 16 residues. CDR1 and CDR2 (germline): SGDLS, YYNGEE. The CDR3 DNA follows: TGTGCCAGCGGGACTAGCCCCAGAGTAAGGTCCGGGGAGCTGTTTTTT. As protein: CASGTSPRVRSGELFF.

In its sample, this clonotype was seen a few times. Given a much more abundant clone one base away, this may be a read error. The gene calls are TRBV14 and TRBJ2-1, with 9 bases fitting TRBD1. The J call is uncertain, as TRBJ2-7 better fits the DNA end. The germline V gene encodes CDR1 SGHDN and CDR2 FVKESK. The CDR3 has 16 residues. The CDR3 here is CASSRSGTGSYNEQYF. CDR3 nucleotides: TGTGCCAGCAGCCGATCCGGGACAGGGTCCTACAATGAGCAGTACTTC.

The chain has TRBV6-1 and TRBJ2-6, with TRBD1 matching over 7 bases. V shed 6 bases and J 3 bases; nucleotides not matched to a gene: 5. Germline CDR1 is MNHNS and CDR2 is SASEGT. CDR3 length: 15 residues. In nucleotides, the CDR3 is TGTGCCAGCAGAGGTAACAGGGGTGGGGCCAACGTCCTGACTTTC. As protein: CASRGNRGGANVLTF.

The chain combines TRBV6-1 with TRBJ1-4; a weak D match, TRBD1 (5 bases). The germline V gene has CDR1 MNHNS and CDR2 SASEGT. This CDR3 has 14 amino acids. V was pared by 7 bases and J by 0 bases, with 9 bases between. CDR3 coding DNA: TGTGCCAGCATGGGGGACTCAACTAATGAAAAACTGTTTTTT. This gives the protein CASMGDSTNEKLFF.

This clonotype was detected many times. V is TRBV7-2 and J is TRBJ2-7; D is unclear. Germline-derived CDR1 and CDR2 are SGHTA and FQGNSA. The V gene lost 5 bases and the J gene lost 2 bases, with 16 bases spanning the gap. The CDR3 runs to 15 residues. DNA of the CDR3: TGTGCCAGCAGCACCGCCCCTGGCCGACCCTACGAGCAGTACTTC. Translating it yields CASSTAPGRPYEQYF.

Only a few counts were recorded for this clonotype. The V call is TRBV6-6, the J call TRBJ2-7; D is possibly TRBD1 (6 bases). Germline V lookup: CDR1 MNHNY, CDR2 SVGAGI (reference sequence). This CDR3 spans 14 amino acids. V lost 5 bases and J 4 bases, leaving 15 bases between the germline ends. The CDR3 loop reads CASSMDGTRYEQYF. DNA of the CDR3: TGTGCCAGCAGTATGGACGGGACAAGATACGAGCAGTACTTC.

This clonotype was detected only once. V is TRBV5-1 and J is TRBJ2-2, with a possible D match to TRBD1 (7 bases). Trimming took off 5 bases at V and 6 bases at J, with 11 bases between the two ends. The CDR3 sequence is 13 residues long. From germline, CDR1 is SGHRS and CDR2 YFSETQ. DNA of the CDR3: TGCGCCAGCAGAGACAGGGAGGCCGGGGAGCTGTTTTTT. Its translation is CASRDREAGELFF.

This clonotype came up a few times. This chain uses TRBV6-1 with TRBJ2-3; D possibly corresponds to TRBD2 (6 bases). V shed 4 bases and J shed 3 bases, with 14 bases lying between them. The CDR3 runs 15 residues. In germline, CDR1 is MNHNS, CDR2 SASEGT. CDR3 residues: CASSGLGGRTDTQYF. The DNA for the CDR3 is TGTGCCAGCAGTGGCCTGGGTGGGAGGACAGATACGCAGTATTTT.

On this clonotype itself: A much larger clone lies one base from this, so it may be a read error. The chain uses TRBV15 and TRBJ1-6; D unresolved. Trimming removed 0 bases from V and 10 bases from J, with 10 bases in between. The germline V gene encodes CDR1 LNHNV and CDR2 YYDKDF (reference sequence). The CDR3 has 14 amino acids. This CDR3 is CATSRDPARSPLHF. The CDR3 nucleotides read TGTGCCACCAGCAGAGATCCAGCGAGGTCACCCCTCCACTTT. The complete variable domain, with remaining parts taken from reference TRBV15 and TRBJ1-6, reads DAMVIQNPRYQVTQFGKPVTLSCSQTLNHNVMYWYQQKSSQAPKLLFHYYDKDFNNEADTPDNFQSRRPNTSFCFLDIRSPGLGDTAMYLCATSRDPARSPLHFGNGTRLTVT.

With regard to this clonotype: A read error may be the cause here, since a much bigger clone is one base away. The CDR3 protein is CAASRLGGTGVGNEQFF. In DNA, the CDR3 is TGTGCCGCCAGCAGGTTGGGCGGGACAGGCGTCGGCAATGAGCAGTTCTTC. The V and J genes are TRBV15 and TRBJ2-1, with TRBD1 matching 8 bases. This CDR3 is 17 amino acids long. From germline, CDR1 is LNHNV and CDR2 YYDKDF (reference sequence).

The genes are TRBV5-1 and TRBJ1-1; possible D gene TRBD1, 5 bases. V was pared by 5 bases and J by 3 bases, with 14 bases between. Germline V gives CDR1 SGHRS, CDR2 YFSETQ. This CDR3 has 14 residues. The DNA for the CDR3 is TGCGCCAGCAGTCTCGCACAGGTGGACACTGAAGCTTTCTTT. Translated, it gives CASSLAQVDTEAFF.

This clonotype was seen a handful of times. The genes are TRBV5-1 and TRBJ2-2; D not certain. This CDR3 spans 14 amino acids. The V and J ends lost 0 bases and 1 base respectively, with 4 bases between them. Per germline, CDR1 SGHRS and CDR2 YFSETQ. The CDR3 DNA sequence: TGCGCCAGCAGCTTGGAATGGAACACCGGGGAGCTGTTTTTT. Protein: CASSLEWNTGELFF.

Comments on this clonotype: A junction end diverges from the germline sequence, so it may reflect a read error. V and J are TRBV4-2 and TRBJ2-2; 13 positions match TRBD2. CDR3 length equals 15 residues. CDR1 and CDR2 (germline): LGHNA, YNFKEQ. This chain's CDR3 is CVSSFGLAGDWELFF. The CDR3 nucleotides are TGTGTCAGCAGCTTCGGACTAGCGGGAGACTGGGAGCTGTTTTTT.